This T cell receptor (beta chain) was recovered during a study of STAT5B mutations in CD4+ large granular lymphocyte leukemia. Comments on this clone: Its antigen is still unknown.

General study points: TRBV06-family usage was enriched in top patient clones (8/27) versus controls (2/35). Without putative leukemic clones, patient CD4-sorted repertoires remained more clonal than healthy CD4+ repertoires. Of heterogeneous patient samples, only 5 to 7 CD4-sorted ones were compared for clonality.

The CDR3 has 17 residues. V shed 4 bases and J 2 bases; nucleotides not matched to a gene: 9. Germline CDR1 and CDR2: LNHDA and SQIVND (reference sequence). Sequencing was performed with immunoSEQ multiplex PCR; in TCRdb, only in-frame clones are kept and a portion is missing. The table has 4,000 to 6,000 clones, almost 90% seen once. This sequence originates from a man aged 35 to 55 with CD4+ T-cell large granular lymphocyte leukemia. Sequencing was carried out using PBMCs. The V and J genes are TRBV19 and TRBJ1-5, with TRBD1 matching 9 bases. The CDR3 DNA reads TGTGCCAGTAGTAAACCGGGACAGGGTGTCGGCAATCAGCCCCAGCATTTT. Its protein is CASSKPGQGVGNQPQHF.